This T cell receptor (beta chain) was sequenced during a study of regulatory T cells in long-lasting Graves disease. About the study: A definition of persistent Graves' disease required over 5 years of antithyroid drugs plus positive TSH receptor antibodies. Study-wide results and limits: Possibly, too few samples lowered accuracy.

This clonotype has ten or more counts. Its antigen remains unknown. With iRepertoire HTBI primers and Arm-PCR of CDR3 regions, TCR beta libraries were built. TCRdb recomputed calls from the multiplex PCR reads with MiXCR, one row per CDR3 protein. The top ten hold over 10% of the sample, which has 400,000 to 500,000 distinct CDR3 sequences, less than 25% seen once. Time point in this sample: persistent/refractory GD, antithyroid drugs over 5 years with positive TRAb. The TCR library was prepared using RNA isolated from PBMCs. The patients were drawn from one endocrinology department in Xi'an, China. Trimming stripped 4 bases from V and 0 bases from J, with 13 bases between. Germline V gene data show CDR1 as SGDLS and CDR2 as YYNGEE. This CDR3 has 16 amino acids.

This clonotype was sampled from a female donor with Graves disease. The starting material was peripheral blood mononuclear cells (PBMCs), obtained when the disease was refractory, from a patient treated with antithyroid drugs. The chain couples TRBV9 to TRBJ1-4, with D tentatively TRBD1 (6 bases). The CDR3 DNA reads TGTGCCAGCAGCTCCTCCCAGGGGACAACTAATGAAAAACTGTTTTTT. As protein: CASSSSQGTTNEKLFF.